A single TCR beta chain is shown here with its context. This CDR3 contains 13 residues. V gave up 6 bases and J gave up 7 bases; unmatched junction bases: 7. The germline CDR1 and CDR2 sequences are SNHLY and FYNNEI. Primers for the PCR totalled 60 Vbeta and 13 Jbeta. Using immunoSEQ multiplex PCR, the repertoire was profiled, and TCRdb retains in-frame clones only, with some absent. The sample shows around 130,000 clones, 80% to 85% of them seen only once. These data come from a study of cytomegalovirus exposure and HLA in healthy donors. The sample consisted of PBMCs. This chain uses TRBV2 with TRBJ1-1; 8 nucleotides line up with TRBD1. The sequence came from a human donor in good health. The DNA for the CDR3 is TGTGCCAGCAGCCCGAGGACAGGGTTTGAAGCTTTCTTT. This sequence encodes CASSPRTGFEAFF.